The next 25 T cell receptor beta chains were all read from a single sample in a study of shared clonotypes between healthy human individuals. TCRdb keeps only in-frame clones here, not all; method: immunoSEQ multiplex PCR. The sample lists a few million clones; approximately 90% were seen once. Specimen: naive CD4+ T cells sorted from blood. Documented subset: CD45RA+ positively selected. These receptors all stem from a young man in good health.

A word on this clone: This sample includes further DNA sequences coding for the same CDR3. The CDR3 here is CASSSAGQGSYEQYF. The CDR3 nucleotides read TGTGCCAGCAGTTCCGCGGGACAGGGATCCTACGAGCAGTACTTC. This chain connects TRBV7-2 to TRBJ2-7; TRBD1 agrees at 9 bases. Germline loops: CDR1 SGHTA, CDR2 FQGNSA. This CDR3 comprises 15 residues. V shed 6 bases and J 1 base; nucleotides not matched to a gene: 7.

This clone showed up just a few times. The rearrangement joins TRBV7-2 to TRBJ1-2; D is unclear. Trimming cost V 3 bases and J 4 bases, with 9 bases left between them. This CDR3 has 13 amino acids. Per the germline V gene, CDR1 is SGHTA and CDR2 is FQGNSA. CDR3 region: CASSFLAGYGYTF. The DNA of the CDR3 is TGTGCCAGCAGCTTTCTCGCGGGCTATGGCTACACCTTC.

Concerning this clone: The same CDR3 also results from other DNA sequences found in this sample. V usage is TRBV6-5 and J usage is TRBJ1-5; 7 nucleotides agree with TRBD1. Germline V gene data show CDR1 as MNHEY and CDR2 as SVGAGI. V lost 6 bases and J lost 6; bases outside the gene matches: 5. The length of the CDR3 is 13 residues. The CDR3 region has the DNA TGTGCCAGCAGCCGACAGGGAGGTCAGCCCCAGCATTTT. Its protein product is CASSRQGGQPQHF.

The chain uses TRBV5-6 and TRBJ2-7; D ambiguous. Germline assignment: CDR1 SGHDT and CDR2 YYEEEE. The V gene lost 3 bases and the J gene lost 2 bases, with 9 bases spanning the gap. CDR3 length: 13 residues. The CDR3 is CASSWSQAYEQYF. CDR3 coding DNA: TGTGCCAGCAGCTGGTCCCAGGCCTACGAGCAGTACTTC.

This chain links TRBV5-6 with TRBJ1-4; D unclear. V lost 6 bases and J 2 bases, leaving 11 bases between the germline ends. The CDR3 sequence is 14 residues long. CDR1 SGHDT and CDR2 YYEEEE come from the germline V gene. The CDR3 sequence is CASMFWGTNEKLFF. DNA for the CDR3: TGTGCCAGCATGTTTTGGGGTACTAATGAAAAACTGTTTTTT.

V and J are TRBV25-1 and TRBJ2-5; unclear D gene. CDR1 and CDR2 from the germline V gene are MGHDK and SYGVNS. This CDR3 has 14 amino acids. V gave up 2 bases and J gave up 4 bases, with 11 bases separating them. In DNA form, the CDR3 reads TGTGCCAGCAGTGAAAAGAAAGTTCCAGAGACCCAGTACTTC. As protein: CASSEKKVPETQYF.

J is TRBJ2-7 and V is TRBV5-1; TRBD1 matches 10 bases. The CDR3 runs to 16 residues. Germline V gene lookup returns CDR1 SGHRS and CDR2 YFSETQ. V gave up 4 bases and J gave up 5 bases; unmatched junction bases: 12. This CDR3 reads CASSRDRGLKRNEQYF. CDR3 bases: TGCGCCAGCAGCCGGGACAGGGGATTAAAGAGGAACGAGCAGTACTTC.

V is TRBV5-5 and J is TRBJ2-2, with D perhaps matching TRBD1 (5 bases). The V end lost 3 bases, the J end lost 0 bases, and 6 bases lay between the germline ends. The CDR3 has 14 residues. CDR1 SGHKS and CDR2 YYEKEE come from the germline V gene (reference sequence). CDR3 sequence reads: CASSSQANTGELFF. CDR3 DNA: TGTGCCAGCAGCTCACAGGCGAACACCGGGGAGCTGTTTTTT.

The gene calls are TRBV27 and TRBJ2-1; a weak D match, TRBD2 (6 bases). V was trimmed by 5 bases and J by 4 bases, leaving 12 bases between them. CDR3 length: 14 amino acids. Germline V lookup: CDR1 MNHEY, CDR2 SMNVEV (reference sequence). The CDR3 nucleotides read TGTGCCAGCAGTAGAGGGGCGGGATACAATGAGCAGTTCTTC. Protein sequence: CASSRGAGYNEQFF.

The V and J genes are TRBV11-2 and TRBJ2-1, with 7 nucleotides matching TRBD1. There are 14 residues in the CDR3. The V segment lost 6 bases and the J segment 6 bases; nucleotides outside the gene matches: 8. Germline values: CDR1 SGHAT, CDR2 FQNNGV. DNA for the CDR3: TGTGCCAGCAGACAGGGGAATAAGGGCAATGAGCAGTTCTTC. Amino acids: CASRQGNKGNEQFF.

The CDR3 DNA sequence: TGTGCCAGCATGTCGTGGGATACGCAGTATTTT. Translating it yields CASMSWDTQYF. The V call is TRBV6-1, the J call TRBJ2-3; no definite D call. Between the trimmed V and J ends, which lost 7 bases and 6 bases, there was a span of 8 bases. CDR1 is MNHNS, CDR2 SASEGT, per germline. The CDR3 covers 11 residues.

The CDR3 protein is CASSYSGRRDQPQHF. The CDR3 DNA is TGTGCCAGCAGTTACTCGGGCAGGCGGGATCAGCCCCAGCATTTT. The chain has TRBV6-5 and TRBJ1-5; D gene uncertain. From germline, CDR1 is MNHEY and CDR2 SVGAGI. Trimming shortened V by 0 bases and J by 5 bases, and 11 bases separated the two germline ends. The CDR3 contains 15 residues.

This chain uses TRBV28 with TRBJ1-2, with D maybe TRBD1 (6 bases). The germline V gene has CDR1 MDHEN and CDR2 SYDVKM. The CDR3 is 15 residues long. V gave up 3 bases and J gave up 4 bases, with 15 bases separating them. CDR3 region: CASSLVTTGFYGYTF. CDR3 nucleotides: TGTGCCAGCAGTTTGGTTACGACAGGTTTCTATGGCTACACCTTC.

The chain uses TRBV28 and TRBJ2-2, with 8 positions matching TRBD1. Germline CDR1 is MDHEN and CDR2 is SYDVKM. J lost 3 bases, V lost 5 bases, and 5 bases had no gene match. There are 15 residues in the CDR3. CDR3 sequence (DNA): TGTGCCAGCAGTCCCACAGGGGGGTACACCGGGGAGCTGTTTTTT. As protein: CASSPTGGYTGELFF.

V gene TRBV18 combines with J gene TRBJ2-7; 9 nucleotides agree with TRBD2. J lost 6 bases, V lost 5 bases, and 8 bases had no gene match. CDR3 length equals 14 residues. In germline, CDR1 is KGHSH, CDR2 LQKENI. The CDR3, as DNA: TGTGCCAGCTCATTTAGCGGGGGACTCGTCGAGCAGTACTTC. It yields the protein CASSFSGGLVEQYF.

As DNA, the CDR3 is TGTGCCATCAGTGAGAGGTCCGGGGAGCTGTTTTTT. It encodes CAISERSGELFF. J is TRBJ2-2 and V is TRBV10-3; D remains ambiguous. The CDR3 runs to 12 residues. CDR1 and CDR2 from the germline V gene are ENHRY and SYGVKD. Trimming took off 2 bases at V and 6 bases at J, with 4 bases between the two ends.

V usage is TRBV6-5 and J usage is TRBJ1-1; D is uncertain. Trimming removed 6 bases from V and 4 bases from J, with 9 bases in between. CDR3 length: 12 amino acids. Germline CDR1 is MNHEY and CDR2 is SVGAGI. Here the CDR3 DNA reads TGTGCCAGCAGGAGTACTACCACTGAAGCTTTCTTT. This gives the protein CASRSTTTEAFF.

This sequence joins TRBV30 and TRBJ2-3; possible D gene TRBD2, 6 bases. Trimming cost V 5 bases and J 9 bases, with 12 bases left between them. Germline CDR1 GTSNPN, CDR2 SVGIG (reference sequence). This CDR3 is 11 amino acids long. The CDR3 DNA reads TGTGCCTGGGGTCTAGGAGGGACGCAGTATTTT. Residues: CAWGLGGTQYF.

This chain links TRBV27 with TRBJ2-3, with D tentatively TRBD1 (6 bases). CDR1 and CDR2 from the germline V gene are MNHEY and SMNVEV (reference sequence). Trimming took off 5 bases at V and 3 bases at J, with 18 bases between the two ends. CDR3 size: 16 residues. CDR3 DNA: TGTGCCAGCAGTGGGGACACGTCATGGGGGACAGATACGCAGTATTTT. It yields the protein CASSGDTSWGTDTQYF.

V usage is TRBV5-1 and J usage is TRBJ2-1, with 10 bases fitting TRBD2. Trimming removed 7 bases from V and 5 bases from J; junction bases left unmatched: 9. The CDR3 has 15 amino acids. The germline V gene encodes CDR1 SGHRS and CDR2 YFSETQ. The CDR3 DNA follows: TGCGCCAGCGAAACCGGGACTAGCGCCCACAATGAGCAGTTCTTC. Translated, it gives CASETGTSAHNEQFF.

The J gene is TRBJ2-1, the V gene TRBV6-1; perhaps TRBD2 as D (6 bases). Germline V CDR1 and CDR2: MNHNS, SASEGT. The CDR3 has 19 residues. Trimming took 1 base from V and 7 from J, leaving 26 bases between them. Here the CDR3 DNA reads TGTGCCAGCAGTGAAGTTCTGGGTCTGGGCGGGGTCGGCAATAATGAGCAGTTCTTC. Its translation is CASSEVLGLGGVGNNEQFF.

V usage is TRBV30 and J usage is TRBJ2-7; D possibly corresponds to TRBD2 (6 bases). This CDR3 has 13 amino acids. The V and J ends lost 2 bases and 3 bases respectively, with 11 bases between them. The germline V gene encodes CDR1 GTSNPN and CDR2 SVGIG (reference sequence). The CDR3 DNA reads TGTGCCTGGAGTCGCGGGGAGGTCTACGAGCAGTACTTC. This translates into CAWSRGEVYEQYF.

The chain combines TRBV5-6 with TRBJ1-2, with D possibly matching TRBD1 (5 bases). The CDR3 sequence is 14 residues long. Trimming removed 3 bases from V and 0 bases from J, with 9 bases in between. Looked up from germline, CDR1 is SGHDT and CDR2 is YYEEEE. The CDR3 DNA reads TGTGCCAGCAGCTCCGGGGGTTCTAACTATGGCTACACCTTC. Translation: CASSSGGSNYGYTF.

The rearrangement uses TRBV6-5 and TRBJ2-7; unclear D gene. Germline V gives CDR1 MNHEY, CDR2 SVGAGI. Trimming removed 2 bases at V and 4 bases at J, with 9 bases between. CDR3 length: 13 amino acids. The chain's CDR3 is CASSYQVNYEQYF. In DNA, the CDR3 is TGTGCCAGCAGTTACCAAGTAAATTACGAGCAGTACTTC.

Written as DNA, the CDR3 is TGTGCCAGCGGGGGTGGACAGGTTAACTATGGCTACACCTTC. As protein: CASGGGQVNYGYTF. J is TRBJ1-2 and V is TRBV5-8; 7 bases map to TRBD1. The V gene's germline CDR1 is SGHTS and CDR2 YDEGEE. The CDR3 is 14 residues long. J was trimmed by 1 base and V by 7 bases; bases with no gene match: 7. The full variable domain, completed using reference TRBV5-8 and TRBJ1-2, is EAGVTQSPTHLIKTRGQQATLRCSPISGHTSVYWYQQALGLGLQFLLWYDEGEERNRGNFPPRFSGRQFPNYSSELNVNALELEDSALYLCASGGGQVNYGYTFGSGTRLTVV.